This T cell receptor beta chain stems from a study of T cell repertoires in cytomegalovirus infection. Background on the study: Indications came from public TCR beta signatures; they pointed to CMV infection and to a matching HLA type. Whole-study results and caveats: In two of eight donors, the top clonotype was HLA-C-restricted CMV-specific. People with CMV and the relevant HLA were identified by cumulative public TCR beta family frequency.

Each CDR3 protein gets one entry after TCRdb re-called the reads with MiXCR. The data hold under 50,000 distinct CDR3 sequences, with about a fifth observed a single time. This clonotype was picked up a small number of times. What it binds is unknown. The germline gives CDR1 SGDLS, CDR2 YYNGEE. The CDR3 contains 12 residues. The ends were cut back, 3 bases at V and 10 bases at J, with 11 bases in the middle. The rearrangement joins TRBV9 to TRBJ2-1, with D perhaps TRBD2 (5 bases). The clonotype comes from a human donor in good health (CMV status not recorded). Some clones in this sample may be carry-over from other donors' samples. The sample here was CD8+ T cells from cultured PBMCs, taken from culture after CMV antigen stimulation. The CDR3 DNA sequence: TGTGCCAGCAGCGCCGGAGGTCGCGAGCAGTTCTTC. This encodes CASSAGGREQFF.